The 22 T cell receptor beta chains listed next were all sequenced from one sample in a study of OX40 agonist ivuxolimab in advanced cancers. This table comes from immunoSEQ multiplex PCR, and its TCRdb copy is limited to in-frame clones, with some not included. The sample holds some 70,000 clones, about 89% seen once. The specimen comprised CD4+ or CD8+ T cells sorted from blood, sampled in a trial of the OX40 agonist ivuxolimab. The receptors derive from an adult with an advanced solid tumor such as melanoma, head and neck, liver or kidney cancer.

This sequence joins TRBV27 and TRBJ1-2; 7 bases align to TRBD1. The V segment lost 4 bases and the J segment 8 bases; nucleotides outside the gene matches: 10. Germline CDR1 reads MNHEY; CDR2 reads SMNVEV (reference sequence). CDR3 length: 14 amino acids. The CDR3 DNA follows: TGTGCCAGCAGTTCCCTCGACAGGGTGGGAGGCTACACCTTC. Amino acids: CASSSLDRVGGYTF.

This chain links TRBV5-1 with TRBJ2-5; D remains unclear. This CDR3 spans 12 amino acids. V dropped 4 bases and J dropped 4 bases, with 8 bases sitting between them. CDR1 and CDR2 from the germline V gene are SGHRS and YFSETQ. CDR3 sequence (DNA): TGCGCCAGCAGCCCTGCGAGAGAGACCCAGTACTTC. It specifies CASSPARETQYF.

This sequence joins TRBV2 and TRBJ1-3; a possible D gene is TRBD1 (5 bases). Germline V gives CDR1 SNHLY, CDR2 FYNNEI. CDR3 length: 13 amino acids. V lost 6 bases and J 4 bases, leaving 10 bases between the germline ends. The DNA of the CDR3 is TGTGCCAGCAGGGGACGCTCCGGAAACACCATATATTTT. Amino acids: CASRGRSGNTIYF.

J is TRBJ2-7 and V is TRBV6-6, with 8 bases fitting TRBD2. Germline CDR1 reads MNHNY; CDR2 reads SVGAGI (reference sequence). The CDR3 length is 14 residues. The trim removed 5 bases at V and 6 bases at J, leaving 9 bases unmatched. The DNA for the CDR3 is TGTGCCAGCAGTCGGGGGGGCGCGAAGCCCGAGCAGTACTTC. Protein sequence: CASSRGGAKPEQYF.

The chain employs TRBV6-5 and TRBJ1-5; TRBD1 aligns across 7 bases. CDR3 size: 14 residues. The J segment lost 4 bases and the V segment lost 6 bases, leaving 6 bases of the junction unmatched. The germline V gene has CDR1 MNHEY and CDR2 SVGAGI. For the CDR3, the DNA is TGTGCCAGCAGCAAGACAGGGCCTAATCAGCCCCAGCATTTT. This translates into CASSKTGPNQPQHF.

This clone was detected only once. The chain is built from TRBV9 and TRBJ2-3, with no clear D. The CDR3 totals 16 residues. Trimming shortened V by 0 bases and J by 2 bases, and 13 bases separated the two germline ends. CDR1 is SGDLS and CDR2 is YYNGEE in the germline V gene. The CDR3 DNA reads TGTGCCAGCAGCGTAGCTAGTAGCCTCTCCACAGATACGCAGTATTTT. Translation: CASSVASSLSTDTQYF. Full variable domain (rest looked up from reference TRBV9 and TRBJ2-3): DSGVTQTPKHLITATGQRVTLRCSPRSGDLSVYWYQQSLDQGLQFLIQYYNGEERAKGNILERFSAQQFPDLHSELNLSSLELGDSALYFCASSVASSLSTDTQYFGPGTRLTVL.

J is TRBJ2-1 and V is TRBV7-9, with 10 bases fitting TRBD2. The CDR3 has 15 amino acids. CDR1 and CDR2 (germline): SEHNR, FQNEAQ (reference sequence). The trim removed 5 bases at V and 9 bases at J, leaving 10 bases unmatched. The CDR3 bases are TGTGCCAGCAGCGGAGCCGGGACTAGCGTCGGTGAGCAGTTCTTC. It yields the protein CASSGAGTSVGEQFF. Based on the CDR3 plus reference TRBV7-9 and TRBJ2-1, the full variable domain is DTGVSQNPRHKITKRGQNVTFRCDPISEHNRLYWYRQTLGQGPEFLTYFQNEAQLEKSRLLSDRFSAERPKGSFSTLEIQRTEQGDSAMYLCASSGAGTSVGEQFFGPGTRLTVL.

The chain couples TRBV18 to TRBJ2-2; tentatively, D is TRBD1 or TRBD2 (5 bases each). The CDR3 totals 14 residues. Looked up from germline, CDR1 is KGHSH and CDR2 is LQKENI. Between the trimmed V and J ends, which lost 3 bases and 4 bases, there was a span of 9 bases. The CDR3 loop is CASSPGVGTGELFF. The CDR3 DNA is TGTGCCAGCTCACCGGGGGTTGGCACCGGGGAGCTGTTTTTT.

J is TRBJ2-7 and V is TRBV4-2; a weak D match, TRBD1 (5 bases). The germline V gene encodes CDR1 LGHNA and CDR2 YNFKEQ. V lost 0 bases and J 4 bases, leaving 16 bases between the germline ends. The CDR3 runs to 16 residues. The CDR3: CASSQDRETVRYEQYF. The CDR3 DNA sequence: TGTGCCAGCAGCCAAGACAGAGAGACAGTCCGGTACGAGCAGTACTTC.

This chain connects TRBV29-1 to TRBJ2-5; 8 nucleotides line up with TRBD2. V gave up 6 bases and J gave up 1 base; unmatched junction bases: 7. The CDR3 is made up of 14 amino acids. CDR1 and CDR2 (germline): SQVTM, ANQGSEA. The CDR3 coding sequence is TGCAGCGTCAATCCGGGAGGGCTCCAAGAGACCCAGTACTTC. As protein: CSVNPGGLQETQYF.

The V gene is TRBV6-1, the J gene TRBJ2-7, with D unresolved. Trimming left V 2 bases short and J 2 bases short, with 10 bases between. The CDR3 runs 14 residues. Per the germline V gene, CDR1 is MNHNS and CDR2 is SASEGT. CDR3 DNA: TGTGCCAGCAGTGAATTGGCTGCACCCTACGAGCAGTACTTC. It translates to CASSELAAPYEQYF.

The chain recombines TRBV7-6 with TRBJ2-2; either TRBD1 or TRBD2 may supply D (5 bases each). Between the trimmed V and J ends, which lost 4 bases and 1 base, there was a span of 13 bases. From germline, CDR1 is SGHVS and CDR2 FNYEAQ. The CDR3 extends over 16 amino acids. The CDR3 nucleotides are TGTGCCAGCAGCTCACCGGGGACGGGGAACACCGGGGAGCTGTTTTTT. Encoded protein: CASSSPGTGNTGELFF.

The chain combines TRBV25-1 with TRBJ1-2; a possible D gene is TRBD1 (5 bases). The V gene lost 3 bases and the J gene lost 8 bases, with 22 bases spanning the gap. In germline, CDR1 is MGHDK, CDR2 SYGVNS. The CDR3 covers 16 residues. CDR3 in amino acids: CASSEQGPQNYGGYTF. DNA of the CDR3: TGTGCCAGCAGTGAGCAGGGCCCACAGAACTATGGGGGCTACACCTTC.

J is TRBJ2-7 and V is TRBV28; 14 bases line up with TRBD2. V lost 5 bases and J lost 8; bases outside the gene matches: 11. The CDR3 loop spans 16 amino acids. CDR1 and CDR2 from the germline V gene are MDHEN and SYDVKM. The CDR3 loop reads CASSPNTGTSGRQQYF. The DNA for the CDR3 is TGTGCCAGCAGTCCCAACACCGGGACTAGCGGGAGACAGCAGTACTTC. Variable domain in full (rest from reference TRBV28 and TRBJ2-7): DVKVTQSSRYLVKRTGEKVFLECVQDMDHENMFWYRQDPGLGLRLIYFSYDVKMKEKGDIPEGYSVSREKKERFSLILESASTNQTSMYLCASSPNTGTSGRQQYFGPGTRLTVT.

This clone was found once. The chain has TRBV6-5 and TRBJ2-1; 11 bases fit TRBD1. Germline V gene sequence: CDR1 MNHEY, CDR2 SVGAGI. There are 14 residues in the CDR3. After removal of 7 bases from V and 7 bases from J, the junction contained 6 bases not matched to a gene. In DNA form, the CDR3 reads TGTGCCAGCAATAGGGACAGGGGGGGAAATGAGCAGTTCTTC. Protein product: CASNRDRGGNEQFF.

In its sample, this clone was seen a few times. It is unclear where the CDR3 begins or ends on the DNA, so no DNA is shown, and the CDR3 is as TCRdb lists it. The rearrangement joins TRBV2 to TRBJ2-7; the DNA was not used to check the table's D call, TRBD2. With termini counted, the CDR3 has 15 amino acids. Germline V gene lookup returns CDR1 SNHLY and CDR2 FYNNEI. This CDR3 reads CASSEVGRGSLTLYF.

The chain combines TRBV4-2 with TRBJ1-3; D is uncertain. This CDR3 spans 17 amino acids. Deletions cut 3 bases from V and 3 bases from J, with 18 bases between. Germline V lookup: CDR1 LGHNA, CDR2 YNFKEQ. CDR3 amino acids: CASSQALGSPDGNTIYF. The CDR3 DNA follows: TGTGCCAGCAGCCAGGCCCTCGGGAGCCCGGATGGAAACACCATATATTTT.

This clone was detected a few times. V is TRBV27 and J is TRBJ2-1; no clear D. CDR1 is MNHEY and CDR2 is SMNVEV in the germline V gene (reference sequence). The CDR3 has 13 residues. V was shortened by 3 bases and J by 4 bases, with 7 bases between the two germline ends. The CDR3 bases are TGTGCCAGCAGTTTGAAAAATTACAATGAGCAGTTCTTC. This translates into CASSLKNYNEQFF.

The chain links TRBV7-3 to TRBJ2-1; TRBD2 matches at 7 bases. The CDR3 runs 16 residues. From germline, CDR1 is SGHTA and CDR2 FQGTGA. V lost 0 bases and J lost 3; bases outside the gene matches: 5. This chain's CDR3 is CASSLTRLADYNEQFF. In DNA form, the CDR3 reads TGTGCCAGCAGCTTAACCCGCCTAGCGGACTACAATGAGCAGTTCTTC. The full variable domain, with the rest looked up from reference TRBV7-3 and TRBJ2-1, is GAGVSQTPSNKVTEKGKYVELRCDPISGHTALYWYRQSLGQGPEFLIYFQGTGAADDSGLPNDRFFAVRPEGSVSTLKIQRTERGDSAVYLCASSLTRLADYNEQFFGPGTRLTVL.

The chain is built from TRBV5-1 and TRBJ2-5, with D perhaps TRBD2 (6 bases). The DNA end is more similar to TRBJ2-7, so the J call may be wrong. Germline lookup yields CDR1 SGHRS and CDR2 YFSETQ. This CDR3 is 17 amino acids long. The CDR3 nucleotides are TGCGCCAGCAGCTTGGGGTCTGGAGGGCCGGGAGCCTACGAGCAGTACTTC. Amino acids: CASSLGSGGPGAYEQYF.

The V and J genes are TRBV2 and TRBJ2-4; 9 positions match TRBD2. Germline-derived CDR1 and CDR2 are SNHLY and FYNNEI. This CDR3 region has 15 residues. The ends lost 7 bases at V and 5 bases at J; junction bases unmatched: 9. In nucleotides, the CDR3 is TGTGCCAGCACAGGAACGCGACTAGCGGAAAACATTCAGTACTTC. Translated: CASTGTRLAENIQYF.

This clone was observed a single time. V and J are TRBV7-6 and TRBJ2-7, with D perhaps matching TRBD2 (5 bases). The CDR3 length is 13 residues. Trimming took off 5 bases at V and 6 bases at J, with 14 bases between the two ends. The germline CDR1 and CDR2 sequences are SGHVS and FNYEAQ. This CDR3 reads CASSPGDRFEQYF. CDR3 DNA: TGTGCCAGCAGCCCCGGGGATCGCTTCGAGCAGTACTTC.